This T cell receptor (beta chain) was recorded in a study of post-analysis software for immune sequencing data. Included in the TCR beta cDNA libraries were unique molecular identifiers. From the PCR reads, TCRdb called clonotypes with MiXCR, one entry per CDR3 protein. The table records around 710,000 distinct CDR3 sequences, 35% to 55% of them present only once. Trimming took off 4 bases at V and 5 bases at J, with 14 bases between the two ends. The CDR3 has 13 amino acids. Germline CDR1 is SQVTM and CDR2 is ANQGSEA. Study-wide results and caveats: F measure grouped same-batch samples tightly together. TRBV5-6, TRBV5-1 and TRBV20-1 belonged to a set of a few TRBV segments that were more frequent in patients than controls. Controls significantly exceeded multiple sclerosis patients in normalized Chao1 diversity.

As for this clonotype: Its antigen is still unknown.

V usage is TRBV29-1 and J usage is TRBJ2-5; perhaps TRBD2 as D (6 bases). This TCR derives from a girl aged 5-17 years with multiple sclerosis. Sequenced sample: blood. The CDR3 here is CSVGEGGMETQYF. The CDR3 DNA follows: TGCAGCGTTGGAGAGGGAGGAATGGAGACCCAGTACTTC.